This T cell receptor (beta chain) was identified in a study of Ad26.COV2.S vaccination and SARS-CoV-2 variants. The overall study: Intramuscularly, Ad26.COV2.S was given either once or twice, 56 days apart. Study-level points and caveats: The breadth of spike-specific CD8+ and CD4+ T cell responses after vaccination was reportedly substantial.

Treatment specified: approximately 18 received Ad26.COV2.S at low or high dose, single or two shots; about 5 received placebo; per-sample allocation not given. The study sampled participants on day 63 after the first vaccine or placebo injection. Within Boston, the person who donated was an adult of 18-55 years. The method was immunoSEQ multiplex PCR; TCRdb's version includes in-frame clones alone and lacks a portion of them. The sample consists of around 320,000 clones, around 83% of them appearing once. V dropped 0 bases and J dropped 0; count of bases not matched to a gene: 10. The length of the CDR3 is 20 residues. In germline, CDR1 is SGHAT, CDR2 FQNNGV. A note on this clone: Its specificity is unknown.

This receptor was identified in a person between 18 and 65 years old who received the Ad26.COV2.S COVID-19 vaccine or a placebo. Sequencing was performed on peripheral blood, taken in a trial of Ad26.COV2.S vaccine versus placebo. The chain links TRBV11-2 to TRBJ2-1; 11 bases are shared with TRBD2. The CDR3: CASSLERLAGGKSSYNEQFF. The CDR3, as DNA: TGTGCCAGCAGCTTAGAACGGCTAGCGGGGGGCAAAAGCTCCTACAATGAGCAGTTCTTC.